One T cell receptor (beta chain) is described in this entry. Its specificity is not known. CDR1 MNHEY and CDR2 SVGAGI come from the germline V gene. Trimming pared 2 bases from V and 6 bases from J, leaving 10 bases between. The CDR3 totals 14 residues. This sample was taken from a study of T cell repertoires in cytomegalovirus infection. TCRdb independently ran MiXCR on the reads; one entry per CDR3 protein. The table has around 530,000 distinct CDR3 sequences, more than 15% seen once. Study findings and constraints: HLA-C-restricted CMV-specific TCR beta clonotypes prevailed in the ex vivo response.

The V gene is TRBV6-5, the J gene TRBJ1-4; no clear D. Material: CD8+ T cells from PBMCs. The source of this sequence is a human donor in good health (CMV status not recorded). Some clones in this sample may be carry-over from other donors' samples. This chain's CDR3 is CASSYRGPDEKLFF. The DNA for the CDR3 is TGTGCCAGCAGTTACCGCGGGCCTGATGAAAAACTGTTTTTT.